Listed here are 6 T cell receptor beta chains from one sample, sequenced in a study of blood T cell repertoires in COVID-19. The protocol was immunoSEQ multiplex PCR, while the TCRdb copy is restricted to in-frame clones and leaves out a portion. The sample has hundreds of thousands of clones, approximately 80% seen once. The sample was peripheral blood. The receptors come from a woman between 45 and 65 years old with active or convalescent COVID-19.

This sequence joins TRBV19 and TRBJ1-1; TRBD1 is a possible D gene (5 bases). The germline V gene has CDR1 LNHDA and CDR2 SQIVND (reference sequence). The V and J ends lost 1 base and 3 bases respectively, with 18 bases between them. This CDR3 has 17 residues. The CDR3 bases are TGTGCCAGTAGTATAGGAGCCAGGGAATGGCTCGACACTGAAGCTTTCTTT. Residues: CASSIGAREWLDTEAFF.

The chain combines TRBV19 with TRBJ1-2; D is uncertain. Trimming shortened V by 10 bases and J by 4 bases, and 13 bases separated the two germline ends. The CDR3 runs 12 residues. The germline V gene encodes CDR1 LNHDA and CDR2 SQIVND (reference sequence). The CDR3 sequence is CATANLPYGYTF. CDR3 nucleotides: TGTGCCACCGCTAACCTTCCCTATGGCTACACCTTC.

In DNA, the CDR3 is TGTGCCACCGGGACAGGGGGTGCGAACACTGAAGCTTTCTTT. Protein: CATGTGGANTEAFF. This chain links TRBV6-5 with TRBJ1-1, with TRBD1 identical over 11 bases. V lost 10 bases to trimming and J lost 1 base; unmatched junction nucleotides: 5. The CDR3 loop spans 14 amino acids. Looked up from germline, CDR1 is MNHEY and CDR2 is SVGAGI.

A note on this clone: The same CDR3 can be traced to other DNA sequences in this sample. The chain uses TRBV5-1 and TRBJ1-1; TRBD1 aligns across 7 bases. CDR1 and CDR2 from the germline V gene are SGHRS and YFSETQ. The CDR3 contains 13 residues. The J segment lost 5 bases and the V segment lost 0 bases, leaving 1 base of the junction unmatched. CDR3 loop: CASSLDRGTEAFF. As DNA, the CDR3 is TGCGCCAGCAGCTTGGACAGGGGAACTGAAGCTTTCTTT.

V gene TRBV18 combines with J gene TRBJ1-1; D may be TRBD1 (6 bases). With 2 bases removed from V and 6 bases from J, the gap between germline ends came to 13 bases. This CDR3 is built from 14 residues. Per germline, CDR1 KGHSH and CDR2 LQKENI. As DNA, the CDR3 is TGTGCCAGCTCACCAGACCGGGGGGGGCCTGAAGCTTTCTTT. This codes for CASSPDRGGPEAFF.

The rearrangement links TRBV12-5 to TRBJ1-5; 7 positions agree with TRBD1. V was clipped by 6 bases and J by 0 bases; unmatched bases: 5. The CDR3 has 15 amino acids. Germline CDR1 and CDR2: LGHNT and FRNRAP. CDR3 DNA sequence: TGTGCTAGTGGACCGGCAGGGGGTAGCAATCAGCCCCAGCATTTT. Its translation: CASGPAGGSNQPQHF.